This passage covers 17 T cell receptor beta chains from one sample sequenced in a study of T cell repertoires in cytomegalovirus infection. Each CDR3 protein is one row after TCRdb ran MiXCR on the reads. The profile shows under 300,000 distinct CDR3 sequences, over 15% of them singletons. The sequenced sample consisted of CD8+ T cells from PBMCs. All receptors come from a human donor in good health (CMV status not recorded). Some clones in this sample may be carry-over from other donors' samples.

This clonotype showed up just once. The chain carries TRBV15 and TRBJ2-3; D ambiguous. The CDR3 loop spans 13 amino acids. The germline CDR1 and CDR2 sequences are LNHNV and YYDKDF (reference sequence). V lost 2 bases, J lost 1 base, and 4 bases lay in between. The CDR3 sequence is CATSRPGTDTQYF. The CDR3 DNA is TGTGCCACCAGCAGACCCGGCACAGATACGCAGTATTTT.

This clonotype occurred a few times. The CDR3 loop is CASSEAQIFPGETQYF. The DNA of the CDR3 is TGTGCCAGCAGTGAAGCTCAGATATTCCCAGGGGAGACCCAGTACTTC. V gene TRBV6-1 combines with J gene TRBJ2-5, with a weak D call TRBD1 (5 bases). V was shortened by 0 bases and J by 5 bases, with 16 bases between the two germline ends. The germline CDR1 and CDR2 sequences are MNHNS and SASEGT. The CDR3 contains 16 residues.

The sample holds a few counts of this clonotype. The chain joins TRBV25-1 to TRBJ2-3, with 11 bases lining up with TRBD1. This CDR3 is built from 18 residues. From germline, CDR1 is MGHDK and CDR2 SYGVNS. The V segment lost 4 bases and the J segment 2 bases; nucleotides outside the gene matches: 11. CDR3 sequence: CASSGSDSGQGDTDTQYF. In nucleotides, the CDR3 is TGTGCCAGCAGTGGATCTGACTCGGGACAGGGGGACACAGATACGCAGTATTTT.

There are many counts of this clonotype. The CDR3 nucleotides read TGTGCCAGCAGCTTGACAGGGGCGAACGCAGATACGCAGTATTTT. The encoded protein is CASSLTGANADTQYF. The chain couples TRBV28 to TRBJ2-3; 8 bases match TRBD1. CDR3 length equals 15 residues. V was pared by 6 bases and J by 4 bases, with 9 bases of the junction left unmatched. CDR1 and CDR2 (germline): MDHEN, SYDVKM.

This clonotype occurred many times. This chain uses TRBV5-6 with TRBJ2-1; D possibly uses TRBD1 or TRBD2 (5 bases each). V dropped 3 bases and J dropped 10 bases, with 17 bases sitting between them. Germline V CDR1 and CDR2: SGHDT, YYEEEE. This CDR3 region has 14 residues. This chain's CDR3 is CASSSGWGSSEQFF. CDR3 coding DNA: TGTGCCAGCAGCTCCGGCTGGGGGTCCAGCGAGCAGTTCTTC.

The V and J genes are TRBV11-2 and TRBJ2-4; D is possibly TRBD2 (5 bases). Germline lookup yields CDR1 SGHAT and CDR2 FQNNGV. The CDR3 consists of 18 residues. V was clipped by 3 bases and J by 6 bases, with 24 bases between them. The CDR3 DNA reads as TGTGCCAGCAGCTTGCCCGGGATTGACGGCGCGTTCGGAAACATTCAGTACTTC. Translating it yields CASSLPGIDGAFGNIQYF. Combining the CDR3 with reference TRBV11-2 and TRBJ2-4 gives the whole variable domain EAGVAQSPRYKIIEKRQSVAFWCNPISGHATLYWYQQILGQGPKLLIQFQNNGVVDDSQLPKDRFSAERLKGVDSTLKIQPAKLEDSAVYLCASSLPGIDGAFGNIQYFGAGTRLSVL.

This clonotype showed up many times. This chain uses TRBV7-3 with TRBJ2-2; D ambiguous. There are 12 residues in the CDR3. V dropped 5 bases and J dropped 6 bases, with 7 bases sitting between them. In germline, CDR1 is SGHTA, CDR2 FQGTGA. The CDR3 nucleotides read TGTGCCAGCAGCCTAATCCCCGGGGAGCTGTTTTTT. As protein: CASSLIPGELFF.

The chain is built from TRBV6-6 and TRBJ1-2; 7 nucleotides match TRBD1. Germline V CDR1 and CDR2: MNHNY, SVGAGI (reference sequence). Losses at the gene ends were 10 bases for V and 4 bases for J; bases not matched to a gene: 15. The length of the CDR3 is 15 residues. CDR3 nucleotides: TGTGCCACTCAGGACCCAACAGGGGTCCTCTATGGCTACACCTTC. This translates into CATQDPTGVLYGYTF.

This chain links TRBV4-2 with TRBJ2-1; 10 positions agree with TRBD2. Germline V lookup: CDR1 LGHNA, CDR2 YNFKEQ. After removal of 4 bases from V and 4 bases from J, the junction contained 7 bases not matched to a gene. This CDR3 is 16 amino acids long. CDR3 nucleotides: TGTGCCAGCAGCCCCCGGACTAGCGGCCAATACAATGAGCAGTTCTTC. Amino acids: CASSPRTSGQYNEQFF.

There are a few counts of this clonotype. This rearrangement joins TRBV25-1 to TRBJ2-7; D remains unclear. This CDR3 contains 10 residues. The germline V gene encodes CDR1 MGHDK and CDR2 SYGVNS. V was clipped by 9 bases and J by 1 base, with 4 bases between them. The CDR3 DNA sequence: TGTGCCAGTGAGTCCTACGAGCAGTACTTC. This codes for CASESYEQYF.

This clonotype was counted a few times. The gene calls are TRBV7-6 and TRBJ2-2; the D call may be TRBD1 or TRBD2 (5 bases each). Between the trimmed V and J ends, which lost 4 bases and 5 bases, there was a span of 20 bases. The germline V gene encodes CDR1 SGHVS and CDR2 FNYEAQ. This CDR3 has 17 residues. The CDR3 spells CASSSSRDRISTGELFF. The DNA of the CDR3 is TGTGCCAGCAGCTCCTCCCGGGACCGGATCTCGACCGGGGAGCTGTTTTTT.

The rearrangement joins TRBV12-3 or TRBV12-4 to TRBJ2-3; unclear D gene. CDR3 size: 14 residues. Deletions cut 1 base from V and 2 bases from J, with 7 bases between. The CDR3 protein is CASSLVALTDTQYF. The CDR3 DNA follows: TGTGCCAGCAGTTTAGTGGCTCTCACAGATACGCAGTATTTT.

This chain joins TRBV13 and TRBJ2-1, with 9 bases that match TRBD1. Unmatched junction bases numbered 12, after V lost 0 bases and J lost 9 bases. Germline CDR1 and CDR2: PRHDT and FYEKMQ (reference sequence). The CDR3 covers 17 residues. The CDR3 spells CASSLGVRDRVNREQFF. The CDR3 nucleotides are TGTGCCAGCAGCTTAGGGGTCCGGGACAGGGTAAATCGTGAGCAGTTCTTC.

The chain combines TRBV5-1 with TRBJ2-5, with 7 bases identical to TRBD2. The CDR3 is 18 residues long. V was clipped by 4 bases and J by 2 bases; unmatched bases: 17. CDR1 and CDR2 (germline): SGHRS, YFSETQ. The chain's CDR3 is CASSPTENAGLIQETQYF. CDR3 sequence (DNA): TGCGCCAGCAGCCCCACCGAGAATGCGGGACTAATACAAGAGACCCAGTACTTC.

This clonotype was recorded at least ten times. The J gene is TRBJ2-7, the V gene TRBV7-9; D is undetermined. CDR1 and CDR2 from the germline V gene are SEHNR and FQNEAQ (reference sequence). This CDR3 has 15 residues. Trimming cost V 5 bases and J 0 bases, with 14 bases left between them. The CDR3 DNA is TGTGCCAGCAGCCCCCTCGTGGCCTTCTCCTACGAGCAGTACTTC. Protein: CASSPLVAFSYEQYF.

This clonotype was found a few times. The chain couples TRBV6-1 to TRBJ1-5, with D perhaps matching TRBD1 (6 bases). Germline-derived CDR1 and CDR2 are MNHNS and SASEGT. This CDR3 is built from 19 residues. V dropped 3 bases and J dropped 3 bases, with 24 bases sitting between them. The CDR3 DNA is TGTGCCAGCAGTGATCCATCCTCCACCTCGCGGGGGCTCAATCAGCCCCAGCATTTT. Translation gives CASSDPSSTSRGLNQPQHF.

In this sample, this clonotype turned up a few times. The chain joins TRBV5-1 to TRBJ1-2; D gene unclear. The CDR3 extends over 15 amino acids. Trimming took 0 bases from V and 8 from J, leaving 17 bases between them. The V gene's germline CDR1 is SGHRS and CDR2 YFSETQ. This chain's CDR3 is CASSLGPGNLGGYTF. CDR3 sequence (DNA): TGCGCCAGCAGCTTGGGGCCGGGTAACCTTGGAGGCTACACCTTC.